A selection of T cell receptor delta chains follows, all from one sample in a study of gamma-delta T cells after stem cell transplantation. TCRdb re-called the RT-PCR reads via CATT. This sample has some 1,500 delta-chain clones; around 21% occur once, and the top ten carry roughly 41%. Sequenced sample: gamma-delta T cells. The receptors were gathered from a human donor. It is not recorded whose cells these are; they may come from a transplant donor. Each CDR3 is given with its conserved first and last residue. Fields, in order: V gene, J gene, CDR3 length, D gene, clone size, CDR3 protein, CDR3 DNA. The D gene is left open where the match is weak. The listing skips clone size in some rows; elsewhere it reads once, few, many or a size class.

V: TRDV1; J: TRDJ1; length: 16; D: NA; size: few; CDR3: CALVTTRGIYTDKLIF; DNA: TGTGCTCTTGTTACTACGAGAGGAATTTACACCGATAAACTCATCTTT
V: TRDV2; J: TRDJ1; length: 14; D: NA; size: large; CDR3: CACDTLKSTDKLIF; DNA: TGTGCCTGTGACACCCTCAAGAGCACCGATAAACTCATCTTT
V: TRDV2; J: TRDJ1; length: 17; D: TRDD3; size: NA; CDR3: CACDAVLGDTYTDKLIF; DNA: TGTGCCTGTGACGCTGTACTGGGGGATACATACACCGATAAACTCATCTTT
V: TRDV2; J: TRDJ1; length: 15; D: NA; size: NA; CDR3: CACDTARGLGGKLIF; DNA: TGTGCCTGTGACACCGCTAGGGGATTGGGGGGTAAACTCATCTTT
V: TRDV2; J: TRDJ1; length: 14; D: TRDD3; size: medium-sized; CDR3: CACDSLGVHDKLIF; DNA: TGTGCCTGTGACTCTCTGGGGGTTCACGATAAACTCATCTTT
V: TRDV2; J: TRDJ1; length: 19; D: NA; size: NA; CDR3: CACSSLGPGATPGEALLIF; DNA: TGTGCCTGTTCCTCCTTGGGCCCTGGGGCTACTCCGGGGGAAGCTTTACTCATCTTT
V: TRDV2; J: TRDJ3; length: 20; D: TRDD3; size: medium-sized; CDR3: CACDTSGTGGYSWDTRQMFF; DNA: TGTGCCTGTGACACGTCGGGCACTGGGGGATACTCCTGGGACACCCGACAGATGTTTTTC
V: TRDV2; J: TRDJ1; length: 15; D: NA; size: few; CDR3: CACDPLVGDTDKLIF; DNA: TGTGCCTGTGACCCGTTAGTCGGGGACACCGATAAACTCATCTTT
V: TRDV2; J: TRDJ1; length: 21; D: TRDD3; size: few; CDR3: CACDSLLLGDTPNTITDKLIF; DNA: TGTGCCTGTGACTCGCTCTTACTGGGGGATACACCCAACACCATCACCGATAAACTCATCTTT
V: TRDV2; J: TRDJ1; length: 17; D: TRDD3; size: large; CDR3: CACDTVQGIRATDKLIF; DNA: TGTGCCTGTGACACCGTTCAGGGGATACGCGCCACCGATAAACTCATCTTT
V: TRDV2; J: TRDJ3; length: 17; D: NA; size: NA; CDR3: CACDTASGSWDTRQMFF; DNA: TGTGCCTGTGACACCGCCAGCGGTTCCTGGGACACCCGACAGATGTTTTTC
V: TRDV1; J: TRDJ1; length: 17; D: TRDD3; size: NA; CDR3: CALGERGWGIRRDKLIF; DNA: TGTGCTCTTGGTGAACGGGGATGGGGGATACGCCGCGATAAACTCATCTTT
V: TRDV2; J: TRDJ1; length: 16; D: TRDD3; size: large; CDR3: CACDTLGDAYTDKLIF; DNA: TGTGCCTGTGACACCCTGGGGGACGCGTACACCGATAAACTCATCTTT
V: TRDV2; J: TRDJ1; length: 22; D: TRDD3; size: few; CDR3: CACDPVTYGPGGYAGHTDKLIF; DNA: TGTGCCTGTGACCCTGTGACTTACGGGCCTGGGGGATACGCCGGTCACACCGATAAACTCATCTTT
V: TRDV2; J: TRDJ1; length: 19; D: TRDD3; size: few; CDR3: CACDTVRTGEGRYTDKLIF; DNA: TGTGCCTGTGACACCGTCCGGACTGGGGAAGGTCGGTACACCGATAAACTCATCTTT
V: TRDV2; J: TRDJ1; length: 15; D: TRDD3; size: few; CDR3: CACDRRLGDTNKLIF; DNA: TGTGCCTGTGACCGACGACTGGGGGATACGAATAAACTCATCTTT
V: TRDV2; J: TRDJ1; length: 14; D: NA; size: medium-sized; CDR3: CACDTVGDEDKLIF; DNA: TGTGCCTGTGACACCGTTGGGGACGAGGATAAACTCATCTTT
V: TRDV2; J: TRDJ1; length: 21; D: TRDD3; size: NA; CDR3: CACDPVSYGDVLGDTPDKLIF; DNA: TGTGCCTGTGACCCCGTCTCCTATGGGGACGTACTGGGGGATACGCCCGATAAACTCATCTTT